The rows below give T cell receptor beta chains drawn from one sample of a study of tumor-infiltrating lymphocytes in primary liver carcinoma. TCRdb re-called the multiplex PCR reads with MiXCR, one entry per CDR3 protein. The sample shows around 210,000 distinct CDR3 sequences, about 61% of them seen only once. Material: peripheral blood. The origin of the receptors is an older woman with primary liver carcinoma and hepatitis B virus infection. CDR3s include the opening cysteine and the closing phenylalanine or tryptophan. D genes are given only for firm matches. Size is stated for part of the rows, as once, few or many counts, or as a class when the clone is expanded.

j_call d_call clone_size v_call cdr3_aa cdr3_nt
TRBJ1-1 NA NA TRBV28 CASSLVQANTEAFF TGTGCCAGCAGTTTAGTTCAGGCGAACACTGAAGCTTTCTTT
TRBJ1-3 TRBD1 medium-sized TRBV11-2 CASRRTGLNTIYF TGTGCCAGCAGAAGGACAGGGTTGAACACCATATATTTT
TRBJ2-1 TRBD2 NA TRBV28 CASSLSRTSEHEQFF TGTGCCAGCAGTTTGTCCCGGACTAGCGAGCATGAGCAGTTCTTC
TRBJ2-2 NA NA TRBV12-5 CASGQGGINNGELFF TGTGCTAGTGGCCAGGGCGGAATTAACAACGGGGAGCTGTTTTTT
TRBJ1-1 NA many TRBV12-3/TRBV12-4 CASRKLTEAFF TGTGCCAGCAGGAAACTCACTGAAGCTTTCTTT
TRBJ2-3 NA NA TRBV28 CASSPPLGARTDTQYF TGTGCCAGCAGTCCCCCCCTCGGCGCCCGCACAGATACGCAGTATTTT
TRBJ1-1 NA NA TRBV6-4 CVSSDSDRTALNTEAFF TGTGTCAGCAGTGATTCCGACCGAACTGCGTTGAACACTGAAGCTTTCTTT
TRBJ1-1 TRBD1 NA TRBV11-2 CASRPLDRAMGNTGAFF TGTGCCAGCAGACCCCTGGACAGGGCTATGGGGAACACTGGAGCTTTCTTT
TRBJ2-1 TRBD2 many TRBV11-2 CASMPLSLSSGSYEQFF TGTGCCAGCATGCCCTTATCCCTATCTAGCGGGAGCTATGAGCAGTTCTTC
TRBJ2-6 NA many TRBV6-1 CATGVRPGANVLTF TGTGCCACCGGGGTTCGCCCTGGGGCCAACGTCCTGACTTTC
TRBJ2-7 NA few TRBV7-9 CASSLAPGASYEQYF TGTGCCAGCAGCTTAGCCCCGGGGGCTTCCTACGAGCAGTACTTC
TRBJ1-2 TRBD1 NA TRBV5-5 CASSDAQGVYGYTF TGTGCCAGCAGCGATGCCCAGGGGGTCTATGGCTACACCTTC
TRBJ1-1 TRBD1 many TRBV11-2 CASAWDRGFGTEAFF TGTGCCAGCGCGTGGGACAGGGGGTTCGGAACTGAAGCTTTCTTT
TRBJ2-2 TRBD1 once TRBV11-3 CASSPKDRGLGELFF TGTGCCAGCAGCCCCAAGGACAGGGGGCTCGGGGAGCTGTTTTTT
TRBJ2-7 TRBD2 many TRBV6-2/TRBV6-3 CASKAGYSPGEQYF TGTGCCAGCAAAGCGGGGTATTCACCGGGGGAGCAGTACTTC
TRBJ2-1 TRBD2 many TRBV4-2 CASSQEARREGANEQFF TGTGCCAGCAGCCAAGAAGCAAGGCGGGAGGGGGCCAATGAGCAGTTCTTC
TRBJ1-2 TRBD1 NA TRBV6-1 CASTLGQTNTNYGYTF TGTGCCAGCACCCTGGGACAGACGAATACTAACTATGGCTACACCTTC
TRBJ1-2 NA many TRBV11-2 CASSPRGGNYGYTF TGTGCCAGCAGCCCAAGGGGGGGCAACTATGGCTACACCTTC
TRBJ2-4 NA many TRBV29-1 CSVRANIQYF TGCAGCGTGAGAGCAAACATTCAGTACTTC
TRBJ1-2 NA few TRBV28 CASSLRGQIYTF TGTGCCAGCAGTTTAAGGGGACAAATCTACACCTTC
TRBJ2-1 NA NA TRBV4-2 CAGSSLRESAYNGRFF TGTGCCGGCAGCAGTCTCCGGGAGTCGGCCTACAATGGGCGGTTCTTC
TRBJ2-6 TRBD2 NA TRBV28 CASSYRTLWREGSSGANVLTF TGTGCCAGCAGTTACAGGACCCTCTGGCGGGAGGGTAGCTCTGGGGCCAACGTCCTGACTTTC
TRBJ1-5 TRBD1 few TRBV28 CASTPRQGFNQPQHF TGTGCCAGCACCCCAAGACAGGGGTTCAATCAGCCCCAGCATTTT
TRBJ2-5 NA many TRBV6-2/TRBV6-3 CASRLVRKETQYF TGTGCCAGCAGACTAGTCCGAAAAGAGACCCAGTACTTC
TRBJ2-1 NA NA TRBV28 CASRGLASSYNVQFF TGTGCCAGCAGGGGGCTAGCTAGCTCCTACAATGTGCAGTTCTTC
TRBJ2-3 TRBD2 NA TRBV6-6 CASSFGLAGGLGRATDTQYF TGTGCCAGCAGTTTCGGACTAGCGGGAGGGTTGGGGAGGGCCACAGATACGCAGTATTTT
TRBJ2-3 NA once TRBV7-2 CASSLGRTSTDTQYF TGTGCCAGCAGCTTAGGACGAACTAGCACAGATACGCAGTATTTT
TRBJ2-7 NA NA TRBV28 CASSGFESLSYEQYF TGTGCCAGCAGTGGATTCGAATCCCTCTCCTATGAGCAGTACTTC
TRBJ1-2 NA NA TRBV6-5 CASSYQPGAMMGYTF TGTGCCAGCAGTTACCAACCAGGGGCGATGATGGGCTACACCTTC
TRBJ1-2 NA many TRBV6-6 CASSYSEANYGYTF TGTGCCAGCAGTTACAGTGAAGCTAACTATGGCTACACCTTC
TRBJ1-1 NA NA TRBV11-3 CASSLVPNTETFF TGTGCCAGCAGCTTAGTTCCGAACACCGAAACTTTCTTT
TRBJ2-2 TRBD2 NA TRBV19 CASSISGINTGELFF TGTGCCAGTAGTATTAGCGGGATAAACACCGGGGAGCTGTTTTTT
TRBJ1-1 NA NA TRBV11-3 CASSLVGTDPSF TGTGCCAGCAGCTTAGTGGGAACGGACCCGTCCTTT
TRBJ2-2 NA few TRBV6-6 CASRSRVNTGELFF TGTGCCAGCAGGAGCAGGGTGAACACCGGGGAGCTGTTTTTT
TRBJ2-5 TRBD2 NA TRBV7-9 CTSSLAGGSQETQYF TGTACCAGCAGCTTAGCGGGGGGATCCCAAGAGACCCAGTACTTC
TRBJ2-7 NA few TRBV6-1 CASSDGGSLDEQYF TGTGCCAGCAGCGACGGGGGTAGCTTAGACGAGCAGTACTTC
TRBJ2-7 TRBD1 NA TRBV18 CASSPGTGVEQYF TGTGCCAGCTCACCCGGAACAGGGGTTGAGCAGTACTTC
TRBJ1-1 TRBD1 NA TRBV18 CASSPVGQYTEAFF TGTGCCAGCTCACCAGTGGGACAGTACACTGAAGCTTTCTTT
TRBJ1-2 NA NA TRBV30 CAWGVRNRNYGYTF TGTGCCTGGGGTGTACGTAACAGGAACTATGGCTACACCTTC
TRBJ2-7 TRBD1 few TRBV5-6 CASSLMAGGHYEQYF TGTGCCAGCAGCTTGATGGCAGGGGGCCATTACGAGCAGTACTTC
TRBJ1-1 TRBD1 many TRBV5-4 CASSPRDRGNTEAFF TGTGCCAGCAGTCCAAGGGACAGAGGGAACACTGAAGCTTTCTTT
TRBJ2-4 NA many TRBV14 CASSQGDSNIQYF TGTGCCAGCAGCCAAGGAGATTCAAACATTCAGTACTTC
TRBJ1-1 NA NA TRBV5-8 CASSWRMNTEAFF TGTGCCAGCAGCTGGAGGATGAACACTGAAGCTTTCTTT
TRBJ1-1 NA few TRBV5-1 CASSPTPRGNTEAFF TGCGCCAGCAGCCCTACCCCCAGGGGGAACACTGAAGCTTTCTTT
TRBJ2-3 NA NA TRBV5-1 CASSKGGTGKVTDTQYF TGCGCCAGCAGCAAAGGGGGGACGGGGAAGGTAACAGATACGCAGTATTTT